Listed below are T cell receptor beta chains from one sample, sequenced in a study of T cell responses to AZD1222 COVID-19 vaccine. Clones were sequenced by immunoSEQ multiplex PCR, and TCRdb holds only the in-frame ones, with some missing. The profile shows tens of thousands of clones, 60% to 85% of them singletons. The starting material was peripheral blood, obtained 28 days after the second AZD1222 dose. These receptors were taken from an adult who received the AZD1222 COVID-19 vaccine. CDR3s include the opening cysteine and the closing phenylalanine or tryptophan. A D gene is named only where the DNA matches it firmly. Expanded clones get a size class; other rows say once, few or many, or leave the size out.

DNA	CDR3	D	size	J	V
TGTGCCAGCAGCTTGGCCGCAGGGTTGCCCTACAATGAGCAGTTCTTC	CASSLAAGLPYNEQFF	.	.	TRBJ2-1	TRBV5-5
TGCGCCAGCAGCAACGGACAGGGGTCATCTCGGGAGCAGTACTTC	CASSNGQGSSREQYF	TRBD1	.	TRBJ2-7	TRBV5-1
TGTGCCAGCAGCTTAGGAGGGGGAGGGGAGACCCAGTACTTC	CASSLGGGGETQYF	.	.	TRBJ2-5	TRBV13
TGTGCCAGCAGCTCTAGCGGGGGTGCTGGGGATACGCAGTATTTT	CASSSSGGAGDTQYF	TRBD2	.	TRBJ2-3	TRBV7-2
TGTGCCAGCAGCTTAGCCCTGACAGGGGCGAATGAGCAGTTCTTC	CASSLALTGANEQFF	TRBD1	.	TRBJ2-1	TRBV7-6
TGTGCCAGCAGTGATGGGGGGCCGGGAGGCTACACCTTC	CASSDGGPGGYTF	.	.	TRBJ1-2	TRBV2
TGCGCCAGCAGCTTAATCGGGGACACCAATGAAAAACTGTTTTTT	CASSLIGDTNEKLFF	.	once	TRBJ1-4	TRBV5-1
TGTGCCACCACCCCCGGGATAAACACCGGGGAGCTGTTTTTT	CATTPGINTGELFF	.	once	TRBJ2-2	TRBV6-2/TRBV6-3
TGTGCCAGCAGCCGACTTCTCGGGAACAATGAGCAGTTCTTC	CASSRLLGNNEQFF	.	.	TRBJ2-1	TRBV7-9
TGTGCCAGCAGTTATGGGGTTAATGAGGGATCACCCCTCCACTTT	CASSYGVNEGSPLHF	.	.	TRBJ1-6	TRBV6-5
TGTGCCTGGAGTGTAGGGGCAGCGGCAGATACGCAGTATTTT	CAWSVGAAADTQYF	.	.	TRBJ2-3	TRBV30
TGTGCCAGCTCACCACCAACCGGGACAGGGGTTTCACCCCTCCACTTT	CASSPPTGTGVSPLHF	TRBD1	.	TRBJ1-6	TRBV18
TGTGCCAGCAGCTTAGACAGGGGCACTGAAGCTTTCTTT	CASSLDRGTEAFF	TRBD1	.	TRBJ1-1	TRBV5-4
TGTGCCAGCAGCTTCTACAATGAGCAGTTCTTC	CASSFYNEQFF	.	.	TRBJ2-1	TRBV7-9
TGTGCCAGCCCCCCCCAGGGGGCAGGGTACTACTACGAGCAGTACTTC	CASPPQGAGYYYEQYF	TRBD1	.	TRBJ2-7	TRBV25-1
TGTGCCATCAGTCGGGACAGGGGGGACGAGCAGTACTTC	CAISRDRGDEQYF	TRBD1	.	TRBJ2-7	TRBV10-3
TGTGCCAGCAGCTTATTACACAGGGCCCTCTCTGGAAACACCATATATTTT	CASSLLHRALSGNTIYF	.	once	TRBJ1-3	TRBV7-2
TGTGCCAGCAGTTTCGGTACAGGGGGCCACGGGGAGCTGTTTTTT	CASSFGTGGHGELFF	TRBD1	.	TRBJ2-2	TRBV27
TGTGCCAGCAGTCTCTTAGCCGGGACGGCCCTGAGGGGCTACACCTTC	CASSLLAGTALRGYTF	.	once	TRBJ1-2	TRBV27
TGCGCCAGCAGCTTGGCTGTGGGGGGTTACAATGAGCAGTTCTTC	CASSLAVGGYNEQFF	.	.	TRBJ2-1	TRBV5-1
TGTGCCAGCAGTAGGGCCCCTTCCACAGATACGCAGTATTTT	CASSRAPSTDTQYF	.	.	TRBJ2-3	TRBV6-5
TGTGCCAGCAGCTACGGGGGGGCCGGGAATCAGCCCCAGCATTTT	CASSYGGAGNQPQHF	.	.	TRBJ1-5	TRBV7-2
TGTGCCAGCAGTTACGACAGACCCGAAAGGAACTACGAGCAGTACTTC	CASSYDRPERNYEQYF	.	once	TRBJ2-7	TRBV6-2/TRBV6-3
TGCGCCAGCAGCTTGGCTTCGGGAGGGCCCCAGCATTTT	CASSLASGGPQHF	.	.	TRBJ1-5	TRBV5-1
TGTGCCAGCTCACCAATGGCAGGGGGCGCTGGGGCCAACGTCCTGACTTTC	CASSPMAGGAGANVLTF	TRBD1	.	TRBJ2-6	TRBV18
TGTGCCAGCAGCCAGGGGGGGCACACAGATACGCAGTATTTT	CASSQGGHTDTQYF	.	.	TRBJ2-3	TRBV3-1/TRBV3-2
TGTGCCAGCAGCGGGGGAGTGAGGGTAGACGGCAATCAGCCCCAGCATTTT	CASSGGVRVDGNQPQHF	.	.	TRBJ1-5	TRBV7-8
TGTGCCAGCACCCAGAACCCGAACACTGAAGCTTTCTTT	CASTQNPNTEAFF	.	.	TRBJ1-1	TRBV12-3/TRBV12-4
TGTGCCAGCAGCTTAGGCCAGGGGAGTTCACCCCTCCACTTT	CASSLGQGSSPLHF	.	.	TRBJ1-6	TRBV13
TGTGCCAGCAGCTTGAGGGGAGCTAACTATGGCTACACCTTC	CASSLRGANYGYTF	.	.	TRBJ1-2	TRBV5-6
TGTGCCAGCAGCTATCGGACAGGGCCTACTACTAACTATGGCTACACCTTC	CASSYRTGPTTNYGYTF	TRBD1	.	TRBJ1-2	TRBV6-2/TRBV6-3
TGTGCCAGCATCCCCGGGTGGGCAGGGGGAGAAGCTGAAGCTTTCTTT	CASIPGWAGGEAEAFF	TRBD1	once	TRBJ1-1	TRBV28
TGTGCCAGCTCACTCCGGGCCGCAGGGGGCGAGGTTGCGACTAATGAAAAACTGTTTTTT	CASSLRAAGGEVATNEKLFF	TRBD1	.	TRBJ1-4	TRBV18
TGTGCCACCAGTGATGGACAGGGAAACACCATATATTTT	CATSDGQGNTIYF	.	once	TRBJ1-3	TRBV24-1
TGTGCCAGCAGCCAAGACAGGGGAAACACCATATATTTT	CASSQDRGNTIYF	.	.	TRBJ1-3	TRBV3-1/TRBV3-2
TGTGCCAGCAGACGATTTGGCAGGGCCGGGGAAAAACTGTTTTTT	CASRRFGRAGEKLFF	.	.	TRBJ1-4	TRBV6-5